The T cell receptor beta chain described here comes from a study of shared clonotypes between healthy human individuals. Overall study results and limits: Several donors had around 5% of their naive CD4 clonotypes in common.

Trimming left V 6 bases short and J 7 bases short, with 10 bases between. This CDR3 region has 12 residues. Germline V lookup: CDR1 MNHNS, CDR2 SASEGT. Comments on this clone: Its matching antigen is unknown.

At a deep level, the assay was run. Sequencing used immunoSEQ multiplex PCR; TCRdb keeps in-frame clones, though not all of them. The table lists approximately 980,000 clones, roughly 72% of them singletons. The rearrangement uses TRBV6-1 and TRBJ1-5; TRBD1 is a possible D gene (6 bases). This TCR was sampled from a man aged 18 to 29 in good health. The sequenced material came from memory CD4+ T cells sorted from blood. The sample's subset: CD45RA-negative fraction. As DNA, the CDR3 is TGTGCCAGCAGACCAGGGGCCCAGCCCCAGCATTTT. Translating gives CASRPGAQPQHF.